What follows are 20 T cell receptor beta chains derived from one specimen sequenced in a study of blood T cell repertoires in COVID-19. Generated by immunoSEQ multiplex PCR, the TCRdb table keeps only in-frame clones and is missing some. The data show 200,000 or so clones, over 65% seen once. Sequencing was carried out using peripheral blood. These receptors were obtained from a person in their 70s with COVID-19, enrolled during active disease.

The CDR3 DNA reads TGTGCCAGTAGTATAGGCGGGGCCCGTAGCACAGATACGCAGTATTTT. It encodes CASSIGGARSTDTQYF. The chain is built from TRBV19 and TRBJ2-3, with D perhaps matching TRBD2 (6 bases). Deletions cut 1 base from V and 0 bases from J, with 11 bases between. The CDR3 covers 16 residues. Germline-derived CDR1 and CDR2 are LNHDA and SQIVND (reference sequence).

This clone showed up just a few times. This chain uses TRBV9 with TRBJ2-7; maybe TRBD2 (6 bases). There are 14 residues in the CDR3. The germline CDR1 and CDR2 sequences are SGDLS and YYNGEE. V lost 0 bases to trimming and J lost 7 bases, with 14 bases between them. In nucleotides, the CDR3 is TGTGCCAGCAGCGTAGACCTCAGGCGGGGTGAGCAGTACTTC. Its translation is CASSVDLRRGEQYF. Full variable domain (outside the CDR3, taken from reference TRBV9 and TRBJ2-7): DSGVTQTPKHLITATGQRVTLRCSPRSGDLSVYWYQQSLDQGLQFLIQYYNGEERAKGNILERFSAQQFPDLHSELNLSSLELGDSALYFCASSVDLRRGEQYFGPGTRLTVT.

V and J are TRBV4-2 and TRBJ2-7; D uncertain. The ends were cut back, 0 bases at V and 2 bases at J, with 14 bases in the middle. Germline V gene lookup returns CDR1 LGHNA and CDR2 YNFKEQ. The CDR3 runs 16 residues. The CDR3 spells CASSQELRNGAYEQYF. The CDR3 region has the DNA TGTGCCAGCAGCCAAGAATTGCGGAACGGCGCCTACGAGCAGTACTTC.

The rearrangement uses TRBV15 and TRBJ2-3; D call uncertain. CDR3 size: 14 residues. CDR1 and CDR2 (germline): LNHNV, YYDKDF (reference sequence). V was cut by 0 bases and J by 2 bases, with 6 bases left in between. The CDR3 is CATSRDYFTDTQYF. For the CDR3, the DNA is TGTGCCACCAGCAGAGACTACTTCACAGATACGCAGTATTTT.

The chain uses TRBV3-1 (or the pseudogene TRBV3-2) and TRBJ1-6; D is perhaps TRBD1 (5 bases). CDR1 LGHDT and CDR2 YNNKEL come from the germline V gene (reference sequence). This CDR3 region has 14 residues. V lost 0 bases and J lost 6, with 6 bases in between. CDR3: CASSQDGANSPLHF. The DNA for the CDR3 is TGTGCCAGCAGCCAAGATGGGGCTAATTCACCCCTCCACTTT.

The chain employs TRBV6-6 and TRBJ1-2, with D tentatively TRBD1 (5 bases). From germline, CDR1 is MNHNY and CDR2 SVGAGI (reference sequence). Trimming removed 2 bases from V and 3 bases from J, with 10 bases in between. This CDR3 has 14 amino acids. CDR3 sequence: CASSYRGTDYGYTF. The CDR3 DNA follows: TGTGCCAGCAGTTACCGCGGGACGGACTATGGCTACACCTTC.

This chain connects TRBV6-5 to TRBJ2-5; TRBD1 might be the D (6 bases). Germline V gives CDR1 MNHEY, CDR2 SVGAGI. V was shortened by 6 bases and J by 5 bases, with 13 bases between the two germline ends. The CDR3 length is 13 residues. The CDR3 sequence is CASSTGMGETQYF. The DNA of the CDR3 is TGTGCCAGCAGCACAGGGATGGGGGAGACCCAGTACTTC.

The CDR3 DNA is TGTGCCAGCAGCGCCCGGGACAGCGGGTCACCCCTCCACTTT. It is translated as CASSARDSGSPLHF. The chain joins TRBV3-1 (or the pseudogene TRBV3-2) to TRBJ1-6; TRBD1 matches at 7 bases. Germline V CDR1 and CDR2: LGHDT, YNNKEL (reference sequence). The length of the CDR3 is 14 residues. J was trimmed by 10 bases and V by 5 bases; bases with no gene match: 8.

This clone has only one observation. The V gene is TRBV27, the J gene TRBJ2-1; D possibly corresponds to TRBD2 (6 bases). Between the trimmed V and J ends, which lost 8 bases and 13 bases, there was a span of 12 bases. CDR3 length: 10 residues. CDR1 is MNHEY and CDR2 is SMNVEV in the germline V gene (reference sequence). The CDR3 spells CASGWGEQFF. CDR3 DNA: TGTGCCAGCGGGTGGGGGGAACAGTTCTTC.

The table lists this clone with a count of one. The chain has TRBV5-4 and TRBJ1-6; 8 bases align to TRBD1. Per germline, CDR1 SGHNT and CDR2 YYREEE (reference sequence). With V trimmed by 3 bases and J by 7 bases, 3 bases remained unmatched. The CDR3 extends over 14 amino acids. CDR3 DNA sequence: TGTGCCAGCAGCTCGGACAGGGTGAATTCACCCCTCCACTTT. Translating gives CASSSDRVNSPLHF.

The J gene is TRBJ2-2, the V gene TRBV19; D is unclear. This CDR3 has 17 residues. V shed 5 bases and J shed 4 bases, with 20 bases lying between them. The V gene's germline CDR1 is LNHDA and CDR2 SQIVND (reference sequence). The CDR3, as DNA: TGTGCCAGTAGTGAATCCGGGTTTTCGCGTTTCACCGGGGAGCTGTTTTTT. It is translated as CASSESGFSRFTGELFF.

CDR3 sequence reads: CSVDSSAGGSTDTQYF. In DNA form, the CDR3 reads TGCAGCGTTGACTCCTCAGCGGGGGGGAGCACAGATACGCAGTATTTT. The chain joins TRBV29-1 to TRBJ2-3; TRBD2 aligns across 10 bases. After removal of 3 bases from V and 0 bases from J, the junction contained 6 bases not matched to a gene. This CDR3 is built from 16 residues. Germline V gives CDR1 SQVTM, CDR2 ANQGSEA.

The chain couples TRBV6-2 or TRBV6-3 to TRBJ1-2; TRBD1 might be the D (5 bases). V lost 6 bases and J lost 3, with 17 bases in between. This CDR3 has 15 residues. CDR1 is MNHEY and CDR2 is SVGEGT in the germline V gene. CDR3 in amino acids: CASSNTREGYYGYTF. In DNA, the CDR3 is TGTGCCAGCAGCAACACCAGGGAGGGGTACTATGGCTACACCTTC.

The rearrangement joins TRBV19 to TRBJ1-2; TRBD1 agrees at 7 bases. CDR1 LNHDA and CDR2 SQIVND come from the germline V gene (reference sequence). Trimming cost V 9 bases and J 7 bases; bases outside gene matches: 8. CDR3 size: 12 residues. The CDR3 region has the DNA TGTGCCAGCAGACAGGGTTCCGGTGGCTACACCTTC. This encodes CASRQGSGGYTF.

The V and J genes are TRBV3-1 (or the pseudogene TRBV3-2) and TRBJ2-1; the D is unclear. The CDR3 length is 11 residues. Germline V CDR1 and CDR2: LGHDT, YNNKEL (reference sequence). With 4 bases removed from V and 10 bases from J, the gap between germline ends came to 8 bases. The CDR3 reads CASSPGGEQFF. The CDR3 coding sequence is TGTGCCAGCAGCCCAGGTGGGGAGCAGTTCTTC.

The chain combines TRBV3-1 (or the pseudogene TRBV3-2) with TRBJ1-2; 9 bases are shared with TRBD1. With 4 bases clipped from V and 8 bases from J, the junction kept 8 bases outside the gene matches. This CDR3 region has 14 residues. Germline V gene sequence: CDR1 LGHDT, CDR2 YNNKEL (reference sequence). The chain's CDR3 is CASSLGTGRGGYTF. CDR3 in DNA: TGTGCCAGCAGCCTCGGGACAGGGAGAGGCGGCTACACCTTC.

The chain links TRBV2 to TRBJ2-5; possibly TRBD2 for D (7 bases). Trimming removed 0 bases from V and 5 bases from J, with 13 bases in between. The CDR3 extends over 15 amino acids. The germline CDR1 and CDR2 sequences are SNHLY and FYNNEI. The CDR3 loop reads CASSEALRGAETQYF. The DNA of the CDR3 is TGTGCCAGCAGTGAAGCGCTTCGGGGGGCGGAGACCCAGTACTTC.

A word on this clone: The same CDR3 arises from other DNA sequences in this sample as well. V and J are TRBV19 and TRBJ1-2; D uncertain. The length of the CDR3 is 12 residues. Germline-derived CDR1 and CDR2 are LNHDA and SQIVND (reference sequence). V shed 0 bases and J shed 4 bases, with 3 bases lying between them. This chain's CDR3 is CASSIDRYGYTF. CDR3 DNA sequence: TGTGCCAGTAGTATAGATCGCTATGGCTACACCTTC.

As DNA, the CDR3 is TGTGCCAGCAGCAAAAAGACAGGGAGTAACACTGAAGCTTTCTTT. Protein: CASSKKTGSNTEAFF. The rearrangement joins TRBV21-1 to TRBJ1-1; the table's D call of TRBD1 was not tested on the DNA. TRBV21-1 is a listed pseudogene. This CDR3 contains 15 residues.

The V and J genes are TRBV5-6 and TRBJ2-1, with 7 bases matching TRBD2. J was trimmed by 4 bases and V by 2 bases; bases with no gene match: 9. Germline V gene data show CDR1 as SGHDT and CDR2 as YYEEEE. This CDR3 is built from 16 residues. In DNA, the CDR3 is TGTGCCAGCAGCTTCTTTCTCCAGGGAGGGTACAATGAGCAGTTCTTC. The encoded protein is CASSFFLQGGYNEQFF.